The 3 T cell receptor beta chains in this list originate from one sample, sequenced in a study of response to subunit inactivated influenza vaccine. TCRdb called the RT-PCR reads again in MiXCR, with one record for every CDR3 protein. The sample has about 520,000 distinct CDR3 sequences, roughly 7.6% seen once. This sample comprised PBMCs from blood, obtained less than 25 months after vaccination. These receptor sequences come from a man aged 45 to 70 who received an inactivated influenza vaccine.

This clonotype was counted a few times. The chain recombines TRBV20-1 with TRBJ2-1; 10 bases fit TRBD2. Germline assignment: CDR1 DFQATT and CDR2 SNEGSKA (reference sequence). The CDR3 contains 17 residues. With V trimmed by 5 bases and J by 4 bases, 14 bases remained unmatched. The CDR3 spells CSAPSGGLTLAYNEQFF. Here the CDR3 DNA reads TGCAGTGCTCCTAGCGGGGGACTCACACTAGCGTACAATGAGCAGTTCTTC.

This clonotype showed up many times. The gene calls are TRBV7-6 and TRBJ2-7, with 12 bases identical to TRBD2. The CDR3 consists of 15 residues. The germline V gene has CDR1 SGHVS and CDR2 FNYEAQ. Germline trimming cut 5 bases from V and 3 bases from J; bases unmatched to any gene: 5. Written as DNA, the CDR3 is TGTGCCAGCAGCGAAGGGACTAGCGGGTTCTACGAGCAGTACTTC. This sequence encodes CASSEGTSGFYEQYF.

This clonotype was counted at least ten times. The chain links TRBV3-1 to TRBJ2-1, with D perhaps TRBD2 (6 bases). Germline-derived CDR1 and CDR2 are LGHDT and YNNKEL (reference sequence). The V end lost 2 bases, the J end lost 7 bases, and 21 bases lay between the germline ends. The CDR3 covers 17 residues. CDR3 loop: CASSQTLARGGWNEQFF. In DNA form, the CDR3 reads TGTGCCAGCAGCCAAACCCTCGCTCGGGGAGGTTGGAATGAGCAGTTCTTC.